The 10 T cell receptor beta chains reported below all come from one sample, sequenced in a study of blood T cells in healthy people across ages (dated by TCRdb to 2015 to 2017). Receptor libraries were prepared by 5' RACE. Sequencer: Illumina HiSeq 2500. A second roughly 6 to 11 cycle PCR used a sample-barcoded 5' primer and a J-beta primer mix. TCRdb reran the public reads through fastp at Q25 and MiXCR, keeping productive beta chains. Entries are consolidated by CDR3 protein sequence, retaining the most common genes and DNA. The sample table shows roughly 1,500,000 distinct CDR3 sequences, and about 40% are seen once. Clones ranked in the top ten supply 7.9% of the sample. Source material: blood. Every receptor here comes from a woman in her late teens or twenties in good health.

The chain employs TRBV11-2 and TRBJ2-6; D unclear. Trimming removed 5 bases at V and 0 bases at J, with 11 bases between. The CDR3 has 16 amino acids. CDR1 is SGHAT and CDR2 is FQNNGV in the germline V gene. CDR3 in DNA: TGTGCCAGCAGCAAGCCCCAGGCCTCTGGGGCCAACGTCCTGACTTTC. It specifies CASSKPQASGANVLTF.

The chain is built from TRBV4-1 and TRBJ2-1, with a possible D match to TRBD2 (6 bases). The V end was cut by 1 base, the J end by 2 bases, with 12 bases between. There are 16 residues in the CDR3. In germline, CDR1 is MGHRA, CDR2 YSYEKL. This CDR3 reads CASSQGRGEPYNEQFF. Here the CDR3 DNA reads TGCGCCAGCAGCCAAGGTCGCGGGGAGCCCTACAATGAGCAGTTCTTC.

In this sample, this clonotype turned up a few times. This sequence joins TRBV10-3 and TRBJ2-6; TRBD1 matches at 11 bases. CDR1 ENHRY and CDR2 SYGVKD come from the germline V gene. CDR3 size: 17 residues. J was trimmed by 2 bases and V by 5 bases; bases with no gene match: 5. CDR3 amino acids: CAISPTDRGPGANVLTF. The CDR3 DNA sequence: TGTGCCATCAGTCCAACGGACAGGGGGCCTGGGGCCAACGTCCTGACTTTC.

This clonotype was seen more than once but under ten times. The genes are TRBV6-6 and TRBJ1-2, with a weak D call TRBD1 (6 bases). The CDR3 totals 14 residues. V dropped 5 bases and J dropped 4 bases, with 14 bases sitting between them. Germline V gene lookup returns CDR1 MNHNY and CDR2 SVGAGI (reference sequence). The CDR3 loop is CASSRTDQTYGYTF. In DNA form, the CDR3 reads TGTGCCAGCAGTCGGACAGATCAAACCTATGGCTACACCTTC.

This clonotype was seen a few times. V and J are TRBV7-9 and TRBJ2-2; TRBD2 might be the D (5 bases). Germline CDR1 reads SEHNR; CDR2 reads FQNEAQ (reference sequence). V shed 5 bases and J shed 6 bases, with 16 bases lying between them. This CDR3 contains 15 residues. This chain's CDR3 is CASSLPLEGSGELFF. The CDR3 DNA follows: TGTGCCAGCAGCCTCCCGCTAGAGGGATCCGGGGAGCTGTTTTTT.

This rearrangement joins TRBV20-1 to TRBJ2-5, with 10 positions matching TRBD1. The DNA end lines up better with TRBJ2-7; the J call may be wrong. The CDR3 covers 16 residues. Germline V gene data show CDR1 as DFQATT and CDR2 as SNEGSKA (reference sequence). The CDR3: CSAKGPVGTGANEQYF. CDR3 bases: TGCAGTGCTAAGGGACCGGTTGGGACAGGGGCGAACGAGCAGTACTTC.

The rearrangement links TRBV20-1 to TRBJ2-7, with a weak D call TRBD2 (5 bases). The J call is uncertain, as TRBJ2-5 better fits the DNA end. Germline V gene sequence: CDR1 DFQATT, CDR2 SNEGSKA (reference sequence). The CDR3 has 15 amino acids. In nucleotides, the CDR3 is TGCAGTGCTAGGGACCACGATCGGCCGGGGGAGACCCAGTACTTC. Protein sequence: CSARDHDRPGETQYF.

This clonotype was seen more than once but under ten times. The rearrangement uses TRBV7-6 and TRBJ2-5; D may be TRBD2 (5 bases). The CDR3 sequence is 12 residues long. V shed 4 bases and J shed 10 bases, with 13 bases lying between them. Germline V CDR1 and CDR2: SGHVS, FNYEAQ. The CDR3 region is CASSYNSEDQYF. CDR3 in DNA: TGTGCCAGCAGCTACAACTCGGAGGACCAGTACTTC.

The rearrangement joins TRBV7-9 to TRBJ2-3; no firm D call. There are 13 residues in the CDR3. Germline V lookup: CDR1 SEHNR, CDR2 FQNEAQ (reference sequence). V was shortened by 5 bases and J by 6 bases, with 12 bases between the two germline ends. The CDR3 loop reads CASSPLGRDTQYF. The CDR3 DNA reads TGTGCCAGCAGCCCCCTCGGACGGGATACGCAGTATTTT.

The chain links TRBV7-3 to TRBJ1-3, with unresolved D. There are 18 residues in the CDR3. Germline CDR1 SGHTA, CDR2 FQGTGA. V lost 2 bases and J 0 bases, leaving 17 bases between the germline ends. CDR3 nucleotides: TGTGCCAGCAGCTTATTGAGGGTAGACTGTTCCTCTGGAAACACCATATATTTT. This codes for CASSLLRVDCSSGNTIYF.